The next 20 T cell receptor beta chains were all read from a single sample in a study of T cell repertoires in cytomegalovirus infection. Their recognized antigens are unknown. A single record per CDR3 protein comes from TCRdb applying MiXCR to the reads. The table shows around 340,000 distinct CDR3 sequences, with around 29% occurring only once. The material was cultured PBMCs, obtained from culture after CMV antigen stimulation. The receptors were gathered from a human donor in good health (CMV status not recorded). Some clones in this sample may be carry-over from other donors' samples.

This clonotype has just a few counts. CDR3 coding DNA: TGTGCCACCAGAGGGACAAACGTGGGGGATGAGCAGTTCTTC. It encodes CATRGTNVGDEQFF. This sequence joins TRBV28 and TRBJ2-1; D may be TRBD1 (6 bases). Germline-derived CDR1 and CDR2 are MDHEN and SYDVKM. Trimming removed 10 bases from V and 8 bases from J, with 21 bases in between. The CDR3 runs to 14 residues.

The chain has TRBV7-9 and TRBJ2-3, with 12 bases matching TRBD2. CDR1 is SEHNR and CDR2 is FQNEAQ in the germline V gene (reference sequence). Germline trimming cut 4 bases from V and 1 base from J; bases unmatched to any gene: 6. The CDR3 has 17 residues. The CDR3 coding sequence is TGTGCCAGCAGCTCCGGGACTAGCGGGCCGGGCACAGATACGCAGTATTTT. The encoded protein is CASSSGTSGPGTDTQYF. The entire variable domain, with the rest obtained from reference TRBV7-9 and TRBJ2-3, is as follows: DTGVSQNPRHKITKRGQNVTFRCDPISEHNRLYWYRQTLGQGPEFLTYFQNEAQLEKSRLLSDRFSAERPKGSFSTLEIQRTEQGDSAMYLCASSSGTSGPGTDTQYFGPGTRLTVL.

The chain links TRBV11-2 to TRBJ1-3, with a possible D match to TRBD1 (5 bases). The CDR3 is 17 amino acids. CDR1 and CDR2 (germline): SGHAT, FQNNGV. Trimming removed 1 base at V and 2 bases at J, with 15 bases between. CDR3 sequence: CASSLAGWLKTGNTIYF. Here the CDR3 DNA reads TGTGCCAGCAGCTTAGCAGGGTGGCTCAAAACTGGAAACACCATATATTTT.

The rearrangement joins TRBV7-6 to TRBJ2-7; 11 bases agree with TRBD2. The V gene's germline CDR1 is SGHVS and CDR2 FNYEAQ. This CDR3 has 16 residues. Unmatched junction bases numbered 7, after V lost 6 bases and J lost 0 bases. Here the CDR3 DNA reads TGTGCCAGCAGGCCCGGGACTAGCGGTAGCTCCTACGAGCAGTACTTC. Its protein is CASRPGTSGSSYEQYF.

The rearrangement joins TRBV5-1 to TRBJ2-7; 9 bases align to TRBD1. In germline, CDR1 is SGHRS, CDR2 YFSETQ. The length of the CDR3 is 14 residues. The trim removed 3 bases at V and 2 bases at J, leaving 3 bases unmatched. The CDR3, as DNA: TGCGCCAGCAGCTGGGGACAGGGCGCCTACGAGCAGTACTTC. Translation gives CASSWGQGAYEQYF.

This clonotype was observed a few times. This CDR3 reads CASRLSTDTQYF. In nucleotides, the CDR3 is TGTGCCAGCAGGCTCTCCACAGATACGCAGTATTTT. V and J are TRBV12-3 or TRBV12-4 and TRBJ2-3; D remains unclear. The CDR3 is made up of 12 amino acids. V was cut by 6 bases and J by 2 bases, with 6 bases left in between.

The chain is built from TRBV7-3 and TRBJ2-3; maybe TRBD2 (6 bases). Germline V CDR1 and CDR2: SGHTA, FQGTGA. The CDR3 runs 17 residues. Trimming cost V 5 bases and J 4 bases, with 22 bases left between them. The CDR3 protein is CASSLLPSAEIADTQYF. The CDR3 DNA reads TGTGCCAGCAGCCTCCTACCTAGCGCGGAGATTGCAGATACGCAGTATTTT.

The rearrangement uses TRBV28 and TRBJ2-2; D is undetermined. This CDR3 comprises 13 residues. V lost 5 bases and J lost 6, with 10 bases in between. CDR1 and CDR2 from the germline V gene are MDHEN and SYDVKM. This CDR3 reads CASSVPTPGELFF. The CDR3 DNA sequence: TGTGCCAGCAGTGTGCCCACCCCCGGGGAGCTGTTTTTT.

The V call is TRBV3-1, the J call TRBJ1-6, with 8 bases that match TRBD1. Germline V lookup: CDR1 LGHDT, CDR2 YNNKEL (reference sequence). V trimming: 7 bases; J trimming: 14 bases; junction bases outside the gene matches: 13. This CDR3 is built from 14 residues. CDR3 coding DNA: TGTGCCAGCAACGATCCGGGACAGGTTGGTTCCCTCCACTTT. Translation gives CASNDPGQVGSLHF.

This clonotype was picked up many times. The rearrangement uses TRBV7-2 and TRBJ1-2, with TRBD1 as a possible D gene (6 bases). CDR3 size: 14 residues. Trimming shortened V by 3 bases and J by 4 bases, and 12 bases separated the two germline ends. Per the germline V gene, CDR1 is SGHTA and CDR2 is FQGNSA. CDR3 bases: TGTGCCAGCAGCTTCCTAGTAGGGGGCTATGGCTACACCTTC. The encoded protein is CASSFLVGGYGYTF.

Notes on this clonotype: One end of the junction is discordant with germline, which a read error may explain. CDR3: CASSQDLVTSGSSETQYF. CDR3 nucleotide sequence: TGTGCCAGCAGCCAAGATCTCGTAACTAGCGGGAGTTCAGAGACCCAGTACTTC. The rearrangement uses TRBV4-1 and TRBJ2-5; 11 nucleotides match TRBD2. Germline V lookup: CDR1 MGHRA, CDR2 YSYEKL. The CDR3 runs to 18 residues.

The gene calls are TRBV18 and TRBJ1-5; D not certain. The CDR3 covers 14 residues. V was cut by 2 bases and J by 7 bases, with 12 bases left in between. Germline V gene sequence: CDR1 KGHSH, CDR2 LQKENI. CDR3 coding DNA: TGTGCCAGCTCACCATCGGTGGAGGCCCAGCCCCAGCATTTT. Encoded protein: CASSPSVEAQPQHF.

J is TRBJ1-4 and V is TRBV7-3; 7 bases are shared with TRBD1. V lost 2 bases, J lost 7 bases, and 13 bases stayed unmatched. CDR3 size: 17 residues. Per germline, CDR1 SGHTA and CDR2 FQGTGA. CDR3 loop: CASSLGRYRDSSEKLFF. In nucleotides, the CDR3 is TGTGCCAGCAGCTTAGGACGATACCGGGACAGTAGTGAAAAACTGTTTTTT.

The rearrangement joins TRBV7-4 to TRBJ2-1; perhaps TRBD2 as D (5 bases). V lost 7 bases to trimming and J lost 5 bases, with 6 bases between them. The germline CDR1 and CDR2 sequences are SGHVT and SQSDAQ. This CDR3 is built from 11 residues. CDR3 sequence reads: CASMEDNEQFF. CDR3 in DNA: TGTGCCAGCATGGAGGACAATGAGCAGTTCTTC. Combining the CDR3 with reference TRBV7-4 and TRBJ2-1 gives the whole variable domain GAGVSQSPRYKVAKRGRDVALRCDSISGHVTLYWYRQTLGQGSEVLTYSQSDAQRDKSGRPSGRFSAERPERSVSTLKIQRTEQGDSAVYLCASMEDNEQFFGPGTRLTVL.

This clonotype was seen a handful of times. The CDR3 bases are TGTGCCAGCAGATCCAATGCCGGGACTGTCAATGAGCAGTTCTTC. This gives the protein CASRSNAGTVNEQFF. This rearrangement joins TRBV7-6 to TRBJ2-1, with a weak D call TRBD2 (6 bases). The CDR3 covers 15 residues. Germline-derived CDR1 and CDR2 are SGHVS and FNYEAQ. The V and J ends lost 6 bases and 6 bases respectively, with 18 bases between them.

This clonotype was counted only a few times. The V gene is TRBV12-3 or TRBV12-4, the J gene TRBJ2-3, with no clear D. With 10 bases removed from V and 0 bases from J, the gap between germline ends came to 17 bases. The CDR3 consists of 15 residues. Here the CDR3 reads CATRRAGTSTDTQYF. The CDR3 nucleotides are TGTGCCACCCGGCGAGCCGGAACTAGCACAGATACGCAGTATTTT.

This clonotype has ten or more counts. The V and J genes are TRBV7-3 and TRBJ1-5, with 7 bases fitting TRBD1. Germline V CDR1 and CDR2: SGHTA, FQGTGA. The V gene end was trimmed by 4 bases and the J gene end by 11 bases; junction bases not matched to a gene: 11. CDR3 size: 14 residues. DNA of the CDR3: TGTGCCAGCAGCTGGGACAGCCGGGGTCGTTCCCAGCATTTT. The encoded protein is CASSWDSRGRSQHF.

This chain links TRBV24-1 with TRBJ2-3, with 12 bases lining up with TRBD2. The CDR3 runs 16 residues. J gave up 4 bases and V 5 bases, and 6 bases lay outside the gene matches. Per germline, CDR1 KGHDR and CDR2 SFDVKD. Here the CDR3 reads CATSGRLAGVADTQYF. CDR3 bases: TGTGCCACCAGTGGCCGACTAGCGGGAGTTGCAGATACGCAGTATTTT.

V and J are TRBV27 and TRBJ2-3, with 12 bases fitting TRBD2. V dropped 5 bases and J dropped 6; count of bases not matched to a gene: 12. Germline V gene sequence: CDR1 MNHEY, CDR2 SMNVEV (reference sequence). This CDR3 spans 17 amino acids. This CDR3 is CASSALRTSGVGDTQYF. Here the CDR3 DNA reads TGTGCCAGCAGTGCCCTCCGGACTAGCGGGGTGGGGGATACGCAGTATTTT.

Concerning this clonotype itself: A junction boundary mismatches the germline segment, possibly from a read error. The CDR3 is CASSPGGNAEAFF. The CDR3 bases are TGTGCCAGCTCACCCGGGGGGAACGCTGAAGCTTTCTTT. This chain uses TRBV18 with TRBJ1-1; the D gene is possibly TRBD1 (5 bases). The length of the CDR3 is 13 residues. CDR1 is KGHSH and CDR2 is LQKENI in the germline V gene.